The clone carrying this TCR beta chain was seen ten or more times. TCR beta CDR3 was amplified from genomic DNA by two-round multiplex PCR. Amplification during the initial PCR round employed primers specific to each TRBV and TRBJ gene. MiXCR was run by TCRdb on the multiplex PCR reads, yielding one entry per CDR3 protein. The sample has fewer than 25,000 distinct CDR3 sequences; around 45% are singletons. This specimen comes from a study of prognosis after radiotherapy for stage I lung cancer. Study-level information: Delivery of radiotherapy was by SBRT in 3 to 5 fractions at a biologically effective dose of at least 100 Gy. Development of distant metastases after radiotherapy was seen in several patients at a median of approximately seven months, with no significant progression in some 14.

Peripheral venous blood was drawn in six-milliliter volumes, with a draw taken at each of two separate time points. The CDR3 spans 14 residues. The germline V gene has CDR1 MNHEY and CDR2 SVGEGT. V gave up 10 bases and J gave up 0 bases, with 13 bases separating them. This chain uses TRBV6-2 or TRBV6-3 with TRBJ2-1; a possible D gene is TRBD2 (5 bases). Specimen: PBMCs, collected before or after stereotactic body radiation therapy (not recorded which). The receptor was derived from a donor over 45 with non-small cell lung cancer. The CDR3 region is CATRLPGSYNEQFF. CDR3 coding DNA: TGTGCCACAAGACTACCAGGCTCCTACAATGAGCAGTTCTTC.